This entry is about one TCR beta chain. The antigen is undetermined. These data originate in a study of cytomegalovirus exposure and HLA in healthy donors. General study results and limits: Across all donors, roughly uniform sequencing depth was an assumption of the presence/absence analyses. A link between a missense DCLRE1C variant and TCR beta V- and J-gene trimming emerged from a later analysis. TCR beta V segments were, for the most part, productive about 87% or about 30% of the time in an earlier analysis.

CDR3 length: 15 amino acids. Losses at the gene ends were 5 bases for V and 8 bases for J; bases not matched to a gene: 11. In germline, CDR1 is MDHEN, CDR2 SYDVKM. A multiplex PCR was run with 60 Vbeta primers and 13 Jbeta primers. Only in-frame clones appear in the TCRdb table, and some are missing; sequencing was by immunoSEQ multiplex PCR. In all, the sample yields some 110,000 clones. This sequence was found in a middle-aged man in good health and CMV-seropositive. Sample: PBMCs. V is TRBV28 and J is TRBJ1-4, with 7 positions matching TRBD1. The CDR3 protein is CASSPRGQSREKLFF. The CDR3 bases are TGTGCCAGCAGTCCCCGGGGACAGTCGCGCGAAAAACTGTTTTTT.